These T cell receptor beta chains were read from a single sample in a study of T cells after yellow fever vaccination. TCRdb itself ran the 5' RACE reads through MiXCR, one entry per CDR3 protein. Altogether more than 300,000 distinct CDR3 sequences are present, roughly 6.8% being singletons, with the ten largest covering 15% to 20%. The material was PBMCs, obtained approximately 47 days after the first yellow fever vaccination. The receptors here all came from a man younger than 30 who received the YFV17D yellow fever vaccine. Both conserved end residues are part of each CDR3. Fields, in order: D gene, V gene, J gene, CDR3 protein. The D gene is left open where the match is weak.

-	TRBV6-1	TRBJ2-2	CASTVAGKNTGELFF
-	TRBV18	TRBJ2-3	CASSPLTAADTQYF
-	TRBV19	TRBJ2-1	CASSILGAYNEQFF
-	TRBV3-1	TRBJ2-1	CACTQDLGSRPDQFF
-	TRBV12-3/TRBV12-4	TRBJ2-3	CASSPPSSITDTQYF
-	TRBV5-5	TRBJ2-2	CASSKQGNTGELFF
-	TRBV20-1	TRBJ2-1	CSAAAPSSYNEQFF
-	TRBV7-9	TRBJ2-3	CASSPTRAVDTQYF
-	TRBV7-2	TRBJ1-2	CASSVPGIYGYTF
-	TRBV4-3	TRBJ2-5	CASSQVAAQETQYF
TRBD1	TRBV9	TRBJ1-2	CASSVATRQGYGYTF
-	TRBV20-1	TRBJ2-3	CSASTTRGGDTQYF
-	TRBV10-3	TRBJ2-1	CASTGRGSSYNEQFF
-	TRBV18	TRBJ2-5	CASSPPALQETQYF
-	TRBV5-1	TRBJ1-6	CASNNYGRNSPLHF
-	TRBV7-9	TRBJ2-3	CASSFVPSTDTQYF
-	TRBV7-9	TRBJ1-2	CASSLGDGNGYTF
-	TRBV30	TRBJ1-2	CAWSVGPSYGYTF
TRBD2	TRBV4-2	TRBJ2-3	CASSQDLLLAGDPDTQYF
-	TRBV25-1	TRBJ2-1	CASSVVGGSYNEQFF
-	TRBV4-3	TRBJ2-2	CASSQDRATGELFF
TRBD1	TRBV12-3/TRBV12-4	TRBJ1-1	CASSWDRGTEAFF
TRBD2	TRBV5-4	TRBJ2-2	CASRTGSGTNTGELFF
-	TRBV28	TRBJ1-1	CASTHPLTGRAFF
TRBD1	TRBV20-1	TRBJ2-2	CSAWGQGRGGELFF
-	TRBV15	TRBJ2-1	CATSNRLPFGEQFF
TRBD1	TRBV20-1	TRBJ1-6	CSARDPSRGVYNSPLHF
TRBD1	TRBV7-2	TRBJ1-4	CASSPGTGGAKLFF
-	TRBV5-1	TRBJ1-2	CASRTAEGIYGYTF
TRBD1	TRBV5-1	TRBJ1-1	CASSLEPGQGNTEAFF
TRBD1	TRBV12-3/TRBV12-4	TRBJ2-7	CASSPGQGALYEQYF
-	TRBV18	TRBJ2-1	CASSPDSTGQFF
-	TRBV21-1	TRBJ2-2	CASSKTLVCKGNTGELFF
TRBD1	TRBV7-6	TRBJ2-7	CASSPGTGGFSSYEQYF
-	TRBV7-2	TRBJ1-2	CASSLEGRVYGYTF
-	TRBV5-6	TRBJ2-1	CASSLGPQGYEQFF
-	TRBV3-1	TRBJ1-1	CASRQGTTEAFF
-	TRBV10-3	TRBJ2-3	CAISTGTATDTQYF
TRBD2	TRBV20-1	TRBJ2-3	CSANGAGGSRPDTQYF
-	TRBV6-5	TRBJ2-3	CASSSRQGKVDTDTQYF
TRBD1	TRBV6-2/TRBV6-3	TRBJ1-4	CASSYFPGTATNEKLFF
TRBD2	TRBV20-1	TRBJ2-3	CSAIETSGATDTQYF
-	TRBV28	TRBJ1-6	CASRLGIPYNSPLHF
-	TRBV7-2	TRBJ2-5	CASSLASRPETQYF
TRBD2	TRBV7-2	TRBJ2-5	CASSKREGARETQYF
TRBD2	TRBV19	TRBJ2-1	CASSMSGGVLNEQFF
TRBD1	TRBV5-4	TRBJ1-6	CASRIGQGNSPLHF
TRBD2	TRBV7-6	TRBJ2-7	CASPLLTSGGSYEQYF
TRBD1	TRBV7-9	TRBJ1-2	CASSFGMDRVHGYTF
-	TRBV20-1	TRBJ1-3	CSARFTREGNTIYF
-	TRBV12-3/TRBV12-4	TRBJ2-5	CASSSLGDPSGVGETQYF
TRBD1	TRBV5-1	TRBJ1-3	CASSLAEGASSGNTIYF
TRBD2	TRBV7-7	TRBJ2-3	CASSFAGGSTDTQYF
-	TRBV27	TRBJ1-2	CASSPKGYYGYTF
-	TRBV6-2/TRBV6-3	TRBJ2-1	CASSYDEVDYNEQFF
-	TRBV29-1	TRBJ2-1	CSVESSDNEQFF
-	TRBV7-9	TRBJ2-7	CASSSSLVGRSHEQYF